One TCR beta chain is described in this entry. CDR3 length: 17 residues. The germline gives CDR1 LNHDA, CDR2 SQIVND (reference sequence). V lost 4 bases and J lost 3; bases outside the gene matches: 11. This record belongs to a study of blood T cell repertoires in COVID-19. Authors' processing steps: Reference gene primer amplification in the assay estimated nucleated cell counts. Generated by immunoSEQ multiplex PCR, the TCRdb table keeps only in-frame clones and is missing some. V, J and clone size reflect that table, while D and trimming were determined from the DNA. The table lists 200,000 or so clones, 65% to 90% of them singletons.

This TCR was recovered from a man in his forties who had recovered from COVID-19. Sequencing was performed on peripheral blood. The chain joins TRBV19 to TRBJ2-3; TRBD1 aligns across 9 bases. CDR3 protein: CASSKGPDRGWTDTQYF. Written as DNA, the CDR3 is TGTGCCAGTAGTAAGGGCCCCGACAGGGGGTGGACAGATACGCAGTATTTT.